The sample holds many counts of the clone carrying this T cell receptor (beta chain). The sample comes from a study of blood T cell repertoires in COVID-19. Across the study: Acute-phase and convalescent COVID-19 samples originated in the United States, Italy and Spain. Sample material is recorded as cDNA or gDNA derived from T cells, B-cell-depleted T cells, or PBMCs.

The V end was cut by 10 bases, the J end by 6 bases, with 12 bases between. In germline, CDR1 is ENHRY, CDR2 SYGVKD. The CDR3 is made up of 12 amino acids. As originally analysed: Amplifying reference gene primers gave estimates of nucleated cell counts. The data were produced by immunoSEQ multiplex PCR, yet TCRdb's version contains in-frame clones alone and is incomplete. Clonal size and the V and J genes are those of that table, whereas D and trimming came from the DNA. The profile shows 200,000 to 300,000 clones, about 83% of them singletons. The chain joins TRBV10-3 to TRBJ2-2; D is perhaps TRBD2 (6 bases). Sequences were obtained from peripheral blood. The TCR sequence derives from a human donor in a cohort sampled during active COVID-19. CDR3 region: CATLRDSGELFF. The CDR3 DNA is TGTGCCACGCTCAGGGACTCCGGGGAGCTGTTTTTT.